One and the same sample provided the 5 T cell receptor beta chains below, sequenced in a study of blood T cells in healthy people across ages (dated by TCRdb to between 2015 and 2016). The library was made by 5' RACE. The sequencer was an Illumina HiSeq 2500. A second about 7 to 11 cycle PCR used a sample-barcoded 5' primer and a J-beta primer mix. Starting from the raw public reads, TCRdb applied fastp trimming at Q25, assembled clones with MiXCR and retained in-frame beta chains. One record per CDR3 amino acid sequence lists the most common genes and DNA. This sample holds around 500,000 distinct CDR3 sequences; roughly 43% were observed only once. The ten largest clones take up 20% to 25% of the sample. Sequences were obtained from blood. Source of these receptors: a man of 80 years or more in good health.

The chain links TRBV20-1 to TRBJ1-4, with TRBD1 identical over 7 bases. Trimming took 3 bases from V and 7 from J; bases not matched to a gene: 11. The CDR3 is 15 amino acids. Germline values: CDR1 DFQATT, CDR2 SNEGSKA (reference sequence). The DNA for the CDR3 is TGCAGTGCTAGGCCAGGGACAGTCAGGGGTGAAAAACTGTTTTTT. Its translation is CSARPGTVRGEKLFF.

The chain couples TRBV20-1 to TRBJ2-7; 12 bases are a match to TRBD2. The CDR3 runs to 16 residues. Germline CDR1 DFQATT, CDR2 SNEGSKA (reference sequence). J lost 2 bases, V lost 4 bases, and 9 bases had no gene match. This CDR3 is CSAMLAGGPNPYEQYF. The CDR3 region has the DNA TGCAGTGCTATGCTAGCGGGAGGGCCAAATCCCTACGAGCAGTACTTC.

The table lists this clonotype with a few counts. This chain connects TRBV12-5 to TRBJ2-3; D unresolved. V was pared by 6 bases and J by 0 bases, with 7 bases between. Germline V lookup: CDR1 LGHNT, CDR2 FRNRAP. This CDR3 comprises 13 residues. CDR3: CASGASSTDTQYF. For the CDR3, the DNA is TGTGCTAGTGGGGCAAGCAGCACAGATACGCAGTATTTT.

V usage is TRBV5-5 and J usage is TRBJ2-1, with TRBD2 identical over 7 bases. Germline-derived CDR1 and CDR2 are SGHKS and YYEKEE (reference sequence). V trimming: 4 bases; J trimming: 0 bases; junction bases outside the gene matches: 10. The CDR3 has 17 residues. The CDR3 reads CASSLRPQRDSYNEQFF. The CDR3 nucleotides read TGTGCCAGCAGCCTGAGGCCTCAGCGGGACTCCTACAATGAGCAGTTCTTC.

This clonotype was seen a handful of times. At one boundary the junction diverges from the germline segment, which might be a read error. V usage is TRBV4-3 and J usage is TRBJ2-7, with 8 bases matching TRBD2. CDR1 and CDR2 (germline): LGHNA, YSLEER. The CDR3 runs to 15 residues. The CDR3 sequence: CAGSQVGGGRYEQYF. As DNA, the CDR3 is TGCGCCGGCAGCCAAGTCGGGGGGGGACGATACGAGCAGTACTTC.